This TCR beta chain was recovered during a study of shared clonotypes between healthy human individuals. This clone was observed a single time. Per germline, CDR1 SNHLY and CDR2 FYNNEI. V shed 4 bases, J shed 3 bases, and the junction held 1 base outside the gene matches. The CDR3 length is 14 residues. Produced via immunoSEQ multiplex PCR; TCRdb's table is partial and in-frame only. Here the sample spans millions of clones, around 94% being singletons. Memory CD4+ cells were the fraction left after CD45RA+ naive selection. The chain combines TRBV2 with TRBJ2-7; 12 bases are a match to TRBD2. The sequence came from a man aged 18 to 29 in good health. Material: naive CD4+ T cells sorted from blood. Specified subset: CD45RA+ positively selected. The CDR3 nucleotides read TGTGCCAGCAGTGGGACTAGCGGGAACTACGAGCAGTACTTC. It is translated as CASSGTSGNYEQYF.